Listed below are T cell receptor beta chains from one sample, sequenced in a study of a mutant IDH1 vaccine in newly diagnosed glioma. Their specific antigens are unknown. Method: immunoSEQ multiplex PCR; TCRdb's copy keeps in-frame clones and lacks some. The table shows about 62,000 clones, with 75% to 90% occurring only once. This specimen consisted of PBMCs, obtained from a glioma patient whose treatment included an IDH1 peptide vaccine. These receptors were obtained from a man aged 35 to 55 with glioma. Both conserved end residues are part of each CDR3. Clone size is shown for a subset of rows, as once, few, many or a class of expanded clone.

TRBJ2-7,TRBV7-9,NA,CASSLVVGSGSTYEQYF
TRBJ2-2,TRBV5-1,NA,CASSLVAAANTGELFF
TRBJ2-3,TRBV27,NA,CASSPLFPSGRADGDTQYF
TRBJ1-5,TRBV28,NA,CASSAGPQHF
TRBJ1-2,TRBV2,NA,CASRKGPQGADLIYGYTF
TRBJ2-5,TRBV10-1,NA,CASSKTGIGETQYF
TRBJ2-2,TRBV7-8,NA,CASSPSGGTNTGELFF
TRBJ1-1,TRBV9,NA,CASSGGPQGTEAFF
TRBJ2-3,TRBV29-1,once,CSVGGGRGGTDTQYF
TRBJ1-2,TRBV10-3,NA,CAITGGGDGYTF
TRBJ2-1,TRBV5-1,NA,CASSLGVGTYNEQFF
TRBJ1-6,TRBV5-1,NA,CASSLAQGVTPLHF
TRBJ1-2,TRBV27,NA,CASSLGALYGYTF
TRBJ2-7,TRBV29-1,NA,CSVGGSSYEQYF
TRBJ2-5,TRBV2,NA,CAAKRSAAQETQYF
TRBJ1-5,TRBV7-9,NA,CASSPLGGTESQPQHF
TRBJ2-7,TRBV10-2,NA,CASSAARTGGEYF
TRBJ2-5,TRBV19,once,CASNTGMRETQYF
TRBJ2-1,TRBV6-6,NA,CASSLSAGQGNEQFF
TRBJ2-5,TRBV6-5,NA,CASSRRQETQYF
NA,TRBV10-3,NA,CAISESGRTVYEQYF
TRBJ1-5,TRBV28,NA,CASSGGQVGQQPQHF
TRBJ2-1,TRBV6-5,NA,CASSYGAGYNEQFF
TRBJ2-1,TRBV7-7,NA,CASSSSGGVGEQFF
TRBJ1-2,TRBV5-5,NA,CASSFADRANGYTF
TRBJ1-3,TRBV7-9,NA,CASSLALTGGNTIYF
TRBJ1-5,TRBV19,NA,CASSHLTVSNQPQHF
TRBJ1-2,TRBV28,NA,CASSYQGLIRGYTF
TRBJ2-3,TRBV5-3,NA,CARSDTGHETQYF
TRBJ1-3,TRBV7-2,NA,CASSFLDPNTIYF
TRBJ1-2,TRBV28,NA,CASRKDSSYNYGYTF
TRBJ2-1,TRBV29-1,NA,CSVDRDNLF
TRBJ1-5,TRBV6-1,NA,CASSESVLRLNQPQHF
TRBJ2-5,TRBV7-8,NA,CASSTRLAGPHLQETQYF
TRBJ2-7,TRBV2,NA,CASKSGDAYEQYF
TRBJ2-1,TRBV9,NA,CASSSHKGLHNEQFF
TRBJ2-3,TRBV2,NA,CASSGAGHTQYF